This T cell receptor (beta chain) was obtained from a study of shared clonotypes between healthy human individuals. Whole-study context: The donor group consisted of a couple of women and three men, aged 18 to 49. Study-wide results and caveats: Clonotypes shared by all four donors outscored non-shared clonotypes in generation probability. Blood was the sole source, and tissue repertoires probably differ.

This CDR3 region has 15 residues. Germline CDR1 MDHEN, CDR2 SYDVKM. Trimming cost V 6 bases and J 0 bases; bases outside gene matches: 4. The data were produced by immunoSEQ multiplex PCR, yet TCRdb's version contains in-frame clones alone and is incomplete. The sample has some 700,000 clones, about 90% seen once; the top ten hold 34%. CD8 memory was a combination that joined CD45RO+ cells with CCR7-negative CD45RA+ TemRA cells. Concerning this clone: Antigen: not known.

The sequencing sample was made of memory CD8+ T cells from PBMCs. The subset denotes: CD45RO+ cells pooled with CCR7-negative TemRA cells. The rearrangement joins TRBV28 to TRBJ1-3, with 8 bases fitting TRBD1. The receptor's source is a man aged 18 to 30 in good health. Some clones in this sample may be carry-over from other donors' samples. CDR3: CASRHDRGSGNTIYF. The CDR3 DNA follows: TGTGCCAGCAGACACGACAGGGGCTCTGGAAACACCATATATTTT.